Listed below are T cell receptor beta chains from one sample, sequenced in a study of T cells after posttransplantation cyclophosphamide. TCRdb keeps only in-frame clones here, not all; method: immunoSEQ multiplex PCR. The sample has 35,000 to 45,000 clones, none seen only once. Sample: PBMCs. These receptors all stem from a man between 35 and 55 years old in good health, CMV-negative, and a related stem cell transplant donor. CDR3s include the opening cysteine and the closing phenylalanine or tryptophan. A D gene is named only where the DNA matches it firmly. Size is stated for part of the rows, as once, few or many counts, or as a class when the clone is expanded.

many,TRBV19,TRBJ2-2,TRBD1,CASSEYAGTVNTGELFF,TGTGCCAGTAGTGAATATGCCGGGACAGTAAACACCGGGGAGCTGTTTTTT
many,TRBV10-3,TRBJ2-3,NA,CAISERERDTQYF,TGTGCCATCAGTGAGCGGGAGAGGGATACGCAGTATTTT
few,TRBV6-1,TRBJ2-3,NA,CASSEAGQSGHWGTQYF,TGTGCCAGCAGTGAAGCAGGACAGTCAGGGCACTGGGGTACGCAGTATTTT
few,TRBV6-4,TRBJ2-3,TRBD1,CASSGTGGRDTQYF,TGTGCCAGCAGCGGTACAGGGGGCCGGGATACGCAGTATTTT
many,TRBV5-6,TRBJ1-1,TRBD1,CASRNRGLITEAFF,TGTGCCAGCAGGAACAGGGGGCTAATCACTGAAGCTTTCTTT
many,TRBV7-3,TRBJ2-3,NA,CASSLGLATDTQYF,TGTGCCAGCAGCTTAGGGTTAGCGACAGATACGCAGTATTTT
many,TRBV7-9,TRBJ1-1,NA,CASTLNVPGGNTEAFF,TGTGCCAGCACCTTGAACGTACCGGGTGGGAACACTGAAGCTTTCTTT
many,TRBV7-2,TRBJ2-2,NA,CASSFQGQNTGELFF,TGTGCCAGCAGCTTCCAGGGACAGAACACCGGGGAGCTGTTTTTT
NA,TRBV11-2,TRBJ1-4,NA,CASSLEPWANEKLFF,TGTGCCAGCAGCTTAGAGCCTTGGGCGAATGAAAAACTGTTTTTT
few,TRBV29-1,TRBJ2-2,TRBD2,CSVGAGGPRTGELFF,TGCAGCGTTGGAGCGGGAGGGCCGCGCACCGGGGAGCTGTTTTTT
many,TRBV19,TRBJ2-2,TRBD2,CASGSGTTHGELFF,TGTGCCAGTGGTTCCGGGACTACTCACGGGGAGCTGTTTTTT
many,TRBV6-1,TRBJ2-5,NA,CASSEPDRETQYF,TGTGCCAGCAGTGAACCGGACAGAGAGACCCAGTACTTC
many,TRBV27,TRBJ1-2,TRBD1,CASRSGQAPGYTF,TGTGCCAGCAGATCTGGACAGGCCCCCGGCTACACCTTC
many,TRBV6-5,TRBJ2-1,TRBD2,CASSSLAGGWNEQFF,TGTGCCAGCAGTTCACTAGCGGGAGGGTGGAATGAGCAGTTCTTC
many,TRBV4-1,TRBJ2-7,TRBD2,CASSQPTSGRTYEQYF,TGCGCCAGCAGCCAACCGACTAGCGGGCGTACCTACGAGCAGTACTTC
few,TRBV2,TRBJ2-5,TRBD2,CASSGEGETQYF,TGTGCCAGCAGTGGGGAGGGAGAGACCCAGTACTTC
many,TRBV10-3,TRBJ1-3,TRBD1,CAISEGQGTGNTIYF,TGTGCCATCAGTGAGGGACAGGGGACTGGAAACACCATATATTTT
many,TRBV5-1,TRBJ2-2,NA,CASSLQPGVNTGELFF,TGCGCCAGCAGCCTCCAGCCGGGGGTGAACACCGGGGAGCTGTTTTTT
many,TRBV6-5,TRBJ1-5,NA,CASSPSAYSNQPQHF,TGTGCCAGCAGCCCGAGTGCTTATAGCAATCAGCCCCAGCATTTT
NA,TRBV7-2,TRBJ2-1,TRBD2,CASSLGGLLEQFF,TGTGCCAGCAGCTTAGGGGGACTACTTGAGCAGTTCTTC
many,TRBV29-1,TRBJ2-5,TRBD1,CSVTGGSQETQYF,TGCAGCGTTACAGGGGGGAGTCAAGAGACCCAGTACTTC
many,TRBV6-6,TRBJ2-1,TRBD2,CASSYPGLAGVEQFF,TGTGCCAGCAGTTATCCGGGACTAGCGGGAGTAGAGCAGTTCTTC
NA,TRBV18,TRBJ2-5,NA,CASSPGQTQYF,TGTGCCAGCTCACCAGGGCAGACCCAGTACTTC
NA,TRBV9,TRBJ2-1,TRBD2,CASSVVPSGRAWEQFF,TGTGCCAGCAGCGTAGTCCCTAGCGGGAGGGCCTGGGAGCAGTTCTTC
many,TRBV9,TRBJ2-7,NA,CASSVATGTYEQYF,TGTGCCAGCAGCGTAGCGACGGGGACCTACGAGCAGTACTTC
many,TRBV13,TRBJ2-5,TRBD1,CASSLVRGETQYF,TGTGCCAGCAGCTTAGTCAGGGGGGAGACCCAGTACTTC
many,TRBV5-8,TRBJ1-3,NA,CASSLGLTGNTIYF,TGTGCCAGCAGCTTGGGACTGACTGGAAACACCATATATTTT
many,TRBV6-1,TRBJ2-7,TRBD2,CASSDPGGSSYEQYF,TGTGCCAGCAGTGACCCGGGGGGTAGCTCCTACGAGCAGTACTTC
many,TRBV6-5,TRBJ1-5,NA,CASSYSANSNQPQHF,TGTGCCAGCAGTTACTCGGCCAACAGCAATCAGCCCCAGCATTTT
many,TRBV7-9,TRBJ2-5,TRBD1,CASRRHATGLSETQYF,TGTGCCAGCCGGAGACATGCGACAGGGCTATCGGAGACCCAGTACTTC
many,TRBV7-9,TRBJ2-1,TRBD1,CASSLVGWDRGRGEQFF,TGTGCCAGCAGCTTAGTGGGCTGGGACAGGGGACGTGGTGAGCAGTTCTTC
many,TRBV2,TRBJ1-6,TRBD1,CASQNRQGDSPLHF,TGTGCCAGCCAAAACAGACAGGGGGACTCACCCCTCCACTTT
many,TRBV7-3,TRBJ2-2,TRBD2,CASSLLAGGPDTGELFF,TGTGCCAGCAGCTTACTAGCGGGGGGGCCGGACACCGGGGAGCTGTTTTTT
many,TRBV5-1,TRBJ2-7,TRBD1,CASSRTGVDYEQYF,TGCGCCAGCAGTCGGACAGGGGTCGACTACGAGCAGTACTTC
many,TRBV12-5,TRBJ2-1,TRBD2,CASGGAGTSGRGEQFF,TGTGCTAGTGGTGGGGCCGGGACTAGCGGGAGAGGTGAGCAGTTCTTC
many,TRBV11-2,TRBJ2-3,NA,CASSLGSGLSTDTQYF,TGTGCCAGCAGCTTAGGAAGCGGGCTTAGCACAGATACGCAGTATTTT
many,TRBV5-1,TRBJ1-6,TRBD1,CASSPPGTGNSPLHF,TGCGCCAGCAGCCCGCCCGGGACAGGCAATTCACCCCTCCACTTT
NA,TRBV15,TRBJ2-7,NA,CATSRDLGAWASYEQYF,TGTGCCACCAGCAGAGATTTAGGCGCCTGGGCCTCCTACGAGCAGTACTTC
many,TRBV10-3,TRBJ1-3,NA,CAISLPGSGNTIYF,TGTGCCATCAGTCTCCCCGGCTCTGGAAACACCATATATTTT
many,TRBV18,TRBJ2-7,TRBD1,CASSPFEGGSSYEQYF,TGTGCCAGCTCACCATTTGAAGGGGGCAGCTCCTACGAGCAGTACTTC
many,TRBV7-8,TRBJ2-1,NA,CASSSPGTPSSYNEQFF,TGTGCCAGCAGCAGCCCCGGGACTCCGAGCTCCTACAATGAGCAGTTCTTC
many,TRBV7-6,TRBJ2-5,TRBD1,CASSSGQARETQYF,TGTGCCAGCAGCTCGGGACAGGCTCGGGAGACCCAGTACTTC
NA,TRBV11-3,TRBJ1-1,NA,CASSLAAQANTEAFF,TGTGCCAGCAGCTTGGCGGCACAGGCTAACACTGAAGCTTTCTTT
many,TRBV5-5,TRBJ2-5,NA,CASSLVGGRETQYF,TGTGCCAGCAGCCTGGTAGGCGGGCGAGAGACCCAGTACTTC
many,TRBV20-1,TRBJ2-3,NA,CGCVAGDTQYF,TGCGGTTGTGTGGCGGGAGATACGCAGTATTTT
many,TRBV11-1,TRBJ2-7,NA,CASSLAPPYEQYF,TGTGCCAGCAGCTTAGCCCCCCCATACGAGCAGTACTTC
many,TRBV5-1,TRBJ2-5,NA,CASSLTVRETQYF,TGCGCCAGCAGCTTGACTGTCAGGGAGACCCAGTACTTC
many,TRBV5-1,TRBJ1-1,NA,CASSWGQNTEAFF,TGCGCCAGCAGCTGGGGACAGAACACTGAAGCTTTCTTT
many,TRBV7-2,TRBJ1-2,NA,CASQQGGYGYTF,TGTGCCAGTCAACAGGGAGGGTATGGCTACACCTTC
many,TRBV2,TRBJ2-3,TRBD2,CASSEDRGLTSGGPTDTQYF,TGTGCCAGCAGTGAAGACCGGGGCTTGACTAGCGGGGGGCCCACAGATACGCAGTATTTT
NA,TRBV7-9,TRBJ1-1,NA,CASSALGGEGLSEAFF,TGTGCCAGCAGCGCCCTTGGTGGGGAAGGACTTAGTGAAGCTTTCTTT
many,TRBV5-6,TRBJ2-1,NA,CASSLSRHWFF,TGTGCCAGCAGCTTGTCGAGACACTGGTTCTTC
many,TRBV6-5,TRBJ1-1,NA,CASSYEEGPTEAFF,TGTGCCAGCAGTTACGAGGAGGGGCCAACTGAAGCTTTCTTT
few,TRBV2,TRBJ2-5,NA,CASSPDGGGRAQYF,TGTGCCAGCAGCCCGGATGGGGGCGGTAGGGCCCAGTACTTC